The rows below give T cell receptor beta chains drawn from one sample of a study of blood T cell repertoires in COVID-19. Assay: immunoSEQ multiplex PCR; the TCRdb copy retains only in-frame clones and omits some. The sample contains roughly 78,000 clones, 88% of which appear only once. The source material was peripheral blood. The receptors stem from a man between 45 and 60 years old with acute or convalescent COVID-19. Each CDR3 is given with its conserved first and last residue. The order of the fields is V gene, J gene, D gene, clone size, CDR3 DNA, CDR3 protein. A D gene is named only where the DNA matches it firmly. Not every row has a clone size; where given, it reads once, few, many or a size class.

TRBV2	TRBJ1-6	TRBD1	.	TGTGCCAGCGAGACAGGGAGCTCCTATAATTCACCCCTCCACTTT	CASETGSSYNSPLHF
TRBV6-6	TRBJ2-3	.	once	TGTGCCAGCAGCCAGGGGAATACGCAGTATTTT	CASSQGNTQYF
TRBV19	TRBJ2-7	TRBD1	.	TGTGCCAGTAGTGCCGGGACAGCAGATAAGGGTGAGCAGTACTTC	CASSAGTADKGEQYF
TRBV9	TRBJ1-2	TRBD1	few	TGTGCCAGCAGCGTGACAGGGGGCGCCTATGGCTACACCTTC	CASSVTGGAYGYTF
TRBV7-3	TRBJ2-2	.	.	TGTGCCAGCAGCCAACAGGCAGAGAACACCGGGGAGCTGTTTTTT	CASSQQAENTGELFF
TRBV7-6	TRBJ1-6	TRBD1	.	TGTGCCAGCAGCTCGTGGACAGGATTGGTCTCTCCCCTCCACTTT	CASSSWTGLVSPLHF
TRBV6-5	TRBJ1-2	.	.	TGTGCCAGCAGCCTACAGGGACCCTCTGGCTACACCTTC	CASSLQGPSGYTF
TRBV19	TRBJ1-6	.	.	TGTGCCAGTAGTATAGAAGTCCAGGGAAAGTCACCCCTCCACTTT	CASSIEVQGKSPLHF
TRBV7-8	TRBJ1-6	.	.	TGTGCCAGCAGCTTATATACGGACAGCTCCTATAATTCACCCCTCCACTTT	CASSLYTDSSYNSPLHF
TRBV3-1/TRBV3-2	TRBJ2-1	TRBD2	.	TGTGCCAGCACTAGCGGGGAAAGCCCCTTCAGCTCCTACAATGAGCAGTTCTTC	CASTSGESPFSSYNEQFF
TRBV13	TRBJ1-4	TRBD1	.	TGTGCCAGCAGCGCATGGGACAGGGGTAGGGAAAAACTGTTTTTT	CASSAWDRGREKLFF
TRBV6-1	TRBJ2-7	.	.	TGTGCCAGCAGTGAAAGGAGTTACGGAGCCTACGAGCAGTACTTC	CASSERSYGAYEQYF
TRBV6-4	TRBJ2-2	.	.	TGTGCCAGCAGACAGCAGAACACCGGGGAGCTGTTTTTT	CASRQQNTGELFF
TRBV4-1	TRBJ2-3	TRBD2	.	TGCGCCAGCAGGCTAGCGGGGGGCCGTGGAGATACGCAGTATTTT	CASRLAGGRGDTQYF
TRBV27	TRBJ1-6	TRBD1	few	TGTGCCAGCAGTTTATCTCGGGACAGCTCCTATAATTCACCCCTCCACTTT	CASSLSRDSSYNSPLHF
TRBV7-3	TRBJ2-1	.	.	TGTGCCAGCAGCAGGACGGGAAGTTCCTACAATGAGCAGTTCTTC	CASSRTGSSYNEQFF
TRBV9	TRBJ1-3	.	.	TGTGCCAGCAGCGCCTCCCGGGACTCTGGAAACACCATATATTTT	CASSASRDSGNTIYF
TRBV30	TRBJ2-7	.	.	TGTGCCTGGAGTGTCTCGGGGTCCGCCTACGAGCAGTACTTC	CAWSVSGSAYEQYF
TRBV29-1	TRBJ1-5	.	.	TGCAGCGTTGGGGCAGGGGATAGCAATCAGCCCCAGCATTTT	CSVGAGDSNQPQHF
TRBV6-5	TRBJ1-4	TRBD1	.	TGTGCCAGCAGTTACGGGACAGGGAGTAATGAAAAACTGTTTTTT	CASSYGTGSNEKLFF
TRBV24-1	TRBJ1-2	.	once	TGTGCCACCAGTGACCTGACAGTTAACTATGGCTACACCTTC	CATSDLTVNYGYTF
TRBV2	TRBJ2-5	.	.	TGTGCCAGCAGTGGCAGAGGAGAGACCCAGTACTTC	CASSGRGETQYF
TRBV20-1	TRBJ2-7	TRBD1	.	TGCAGTGCCAGGACAGGGCACGAGCAGTACTTC	CSARTGHEQYF